A single sample gave rise to the 18 T cell receptor beta chains below, sequenced in a study of cytomegalovirus exposure and HLA in healthy donors. The data were produced by immunoSEQ multiplex PCR, yet TCRdb's version contains in-frame clones alone and is incomplete. The sample includes tens of thousands of clones, just under 95% of them seen just once. Material for sequencing was PBMCs. The receptors stem from a woman younger than 30 in good health and CMV-seropositive.

This chain joins TRBV4-1 and TRBJ2-7, with 10 bases lining up with TRBD2. V was clipped by 4 bases and J by 2 bases; unmatched bases: 5. The germline gives CDR1 MGHRA, CDR2 YSYEKL. This CDR3 is built from 15 residues. The CDR3 loop reads CASSLQRGGTYEQYF. The CDR3 nucleotides read TGCGCCAGCAGCCTTCAGCGGGGGGGGACCTACGAGCAGTACTTC.

V is TRBV28 and J is TRBJ2-2; perhaps TRBD2 as D (7 bases). Trimming stripped 7 bases from V and 6 bases from J, with 18 bases between. This CDR3 has 15 amino acids. From germline, CDR1 is MDHEN and CDR2 SYDVKM. CDR3 amino acids: CASTVFGGQAGELFF. CDR3 bases: TGTGCCAGCACGGTGTTCGGGGGGCAAGCCGGGGAGCTGTTTTTT.

This rearrangement joins TRBV19 to TRBJ2-3, with D perhaps TRBD2 (6 bases). V lost 4 bases and J 2 bases, leaving 16 bases between the germline ends. Germline V gene sequence: CDR1 LNHDA, CDR2 SQIVND (reference sequence). CDR3 size: 16 residues. This CDR3 is CASSTPGVAVTDTQYF. The CDR3 DNA sequence: TGTGCCAGTAGTACCCCGGGAGTAGCGGTCACAGATACGCAGTATTTT.

For the CDR3, the DNA is TGTGCCAGCAGTTTATCGGGGGGGGTAGGCTCCTACGAGCAGTACTTC. It specifies CASSLSGGVGSYEQYF. The chain recombines TRBV28 with TRBJ2-7; 8 positions agree with TRBD2. The germline CDR1 and CDR2 sequences are MDHEN and SYDVKM. V lost 1 base and J lost 0; bases outside the gene matches: 5. This CDR3 is built from 16 residues.

The V and J genes are TRBV6-5 and TRBJ1-6; TRBD1 is a possible D gene (5 bases). CDR1 and CDR2 from the germline V gene are MNHEY and SVGAGI. The CDR3 has 13 amino acids. V shed 6 bases and J shed 9 bases, with 12 bases lying between them. CDR3 DNA sequence: TGTGCCAGCAGAGGCCAGGGTGCTTCACCCCTCCACTTT. The encoded protein is CASRGQGASPLHF.

V is TRBV5-1 and J is TRBJ2-3, with 8 bases matching TRBD1. CDR3 length: 14 residues. The V segment lost 3 bases and the J segment 6 bases; nucleotides outside the gene matches: 6. Germline CDR1 reads SGHRS; CDR2 reads YFSETQ. The CDR3 region is CASSYGQGTDTQYF. The CDR3, as DNA: TGCGCCAGCAGCTATGGACAGGGAACGGATACGCAGTATTTT.

The V and J genes are TRBV28 and TRBJ1-1; 7 nucleotides agree with TRBD1. CDR1 is MDHEN and CDR2 is SYDVKM in the germline V gene. The ends lost 7 bases at V and 5 bases at J; junction bases unmatched: 7. This CDR3 region has 13 residues. The DNA for the CDR3 is TGTGCCAGCACCTCGACAGGGCGAACTGAAGCTTTCTTT. Translated: CASTSTGRTEAFF.

The chain is built from TRBV7-9 and TRBJ2-1, with TRBD1 matching over 8 bases. The V gene's germline CDR1 is SEHNR and CDR2 FQNEAQ (reference sequence). The V gene end was trimmed by 2 bases and the J gene end by 2 bases; junction bases not matched to a gene: 14. CDR3 length: 19 residues. CDR3 sequence: CASSLLQGRTQGAYNEQFF. For the CDR3, the DNA is TGTGCCAGCAGCTTACTCCAGGGTAGAACACAGGGGGCCTACAATGAGCAGTTCTTC.

The chain uses TRBV5-6 and TRBJ2-7; no clear D gene. Deletions cut 4 bases from V and 2 bases from J, with 10 bases between. Germline V gene sequence: CDR1 SGHDT, CDR2 YYEEEE. The CDR3 consists of 13 residues. CDR3 amino acids: CASSPGGTYEQYF. For the CDR3, the DNA is TGTGCCAGCAGCCCGGGTGGAACCTACGAGCAGTACTTC.

The V call is TRBV6-4, the J call TRBJ1-1; no definite D call. Germline CDR1 MRHNA, CDR2 SNTAGT. V shed 4 bases and J shed 3 bases, with 9 bases lying between them. The CDR3 consists of 13 residues. The CDR3 DNA is TGTGCCAGCAGTGCCCAAGCCCACACTGAAGCTTTCTTT. It translates to CASSAQAHTEAFF.

V usage is TRBV6-5 and J usage is TRBJ2-1; TRBD2 agrees at 8 bases. The V segment lost 10 bases and the J segment 8 bases; nucleotides outside the gene matches: 10. The germline V gene encodes CDR1 MNHEY and CDR2 SVGAGI. This CDR3 comprises 13 residues. The CDR3 region has the DNA TGTGCCACCAACCAATTAGCGGGACATGAGCAGTTCTTC. Translation gives CATNQLAGHEQFF.

As regards this clone: The junction does not match germline at one end; this may be a read error. The rearrangement links TRBV7-2 to TRBJ2-1; D is perhaps TRBD1 (5 bases). The CDR3 sequence is 11 residues long. Germline loops: CDR1 SGHTA, CDR2 FQGNSA. CDR3 sequence reads: CASGFQGEQFF. The CDR3 region has the DNA TGTGCCAGCGGCTTCCAGGGTGAGCAGTTCTTC.

The V gene is TRBV7-9, the J gene TRBJ1-2; 10 positions match TRBD1. This CDR3 contains 13 residues. CDR1 is SEHNR, CDR2 FQNEAQ, per germline (reference sequence). The junction had 0 bases not matched to a gene; V was cut back by 1 base and J by 7 bases. The CDR3 region has the DNA TGTGCCAGCAGCTTAGGGACAGGGGGTGGCTACACCTTC. Translation: CASSLGTGGGYTF. Variable domain in full (rest from reference TRBV7-9 and TRBJ1-2): DTGVSQNPRHKITKRGQNVTFRCDPISEHNRLYWYRQTLGQGPEFLTYFQNEAQLEKSRLLSDRFSAERPKGSFSTLEIQRTEQGDSAMYLCASSLGTGGGYTFGSGTRLTVV.

The CDR3 DNA reads as TGTGCCAGCAGCTTTCTGGCGAACACTGAAGCTTTCTTT. It codes for CASSFLANTEAFF. The chain joins TRBV5-5 to TRBJ1-1; D is uncertain. Trimming pared 2 bases from V and 1 base from J, leaving 6 bases between. CDR1 is SGHKS and CDR2 is YYEKEE in the germline V gene (reference sequence). This CDR3 is 13 amino acids long.

The chain combines TRBV27 with TRBJ2-7; maybe TRBD2 (6 bases). Between the trimmed V and J ends, which lost 3 bases and 1 base, there was a span of 10 bases. Germline assignment: CDR1 MNHEY and CDR2 SMNVEV (reference sequence). The CDR3 spans 14 residues. The DNA of the CDR3 is TGTGCCAGCAGTTTCTTGGGGGGATCCTACGAGCAGTACTTC. Protein sequence: CASSFLGGSYEQYF.

The genes are TRBV7-9 and TRBJ1-1; possibly TRBD1 for D (6 bases). The ends were cut back, 1 base at V and 6 bases at J, with 18 bases in the middle. CDR3 length equals 16 residues. The germline CDR1 and CDR2 sequences are SEHNR and FQNEAQ (reference sequence). CDR3 protein: CASSLVSGHKAPEAFF. The CDR3 DNA sequence: TGTGCCAGCAGCTTAGTTTCGGGACACAAAGCCCCTGAAGCTTTCTTT.

The chain recombines TRBV6-4 with TRBJ2-1; 16 bases map to TRBD2. Unmatched junction bases numbered 7, after V lost 4 bases and J lost 10 bases. The CDR3 is made up of 16 amino acids. Germline assignment: CDR1 MRHNA and CDR2 SNTAGT. The CDR3 nucleotides read TGTGCCAGCAGTGTCGGGACTAGCGGGAGGGCTGGGGAGCAGTTCTTC. Protein sequence: CASSVGTSGRAGEQFF.

CDR3 DNA: TGTGCCAGCAGCTTCCTCGCGGGGACGTACCAAGAGACCCAGTACTTC. Amino acid sequence: CASSFLAGTYQETQYF. V and J are TRBV11-2 and TRBJ2-5; D is possibly TRBD2 (6 bases). The CDR3 is 16 amino acids. CDR1 and CDR2 from the germline V gene are SGHAT and FQNNGV. Trimming shortened V by 3 bases and J by 0 bases, and 14 bases separated the two germline ends. The full variable domain, its missing parts supplied by reference TRBV11-2 and TRBJ2-5, is EAGVAQSPRYKIIEKRQSVAFWCNPISGHATLYWYQQILGQGPKLLIQFQNNGVVDDSQLPKDRFSAERLKGVDSTLKIQPAKLEDSAVYLCASSFLAGTYQETQYFGPGTRLLVL.